This T cell receptor (beta chain) was found in a study of T-cell reconstitution after alpha-beta-depleted transplantation in children. Trimming cost V 2 bases and J 6 bases; bases outside gene matches: 9. The CDR3 length is 15 residues. Looked up from germline, CDR1 is MGHRA and CDR2 is YSYEKL. This clonotype was observed a few times. As it was prepared, the TCRbeta library received unique molecular identifiers. One entry per CDR3 protein, called by TCRdb with MiXCR from the PCR reads. The repertoire holds 70,000 to 95,000 distinct CDR3 sequences, with approximately 18% as singletons. The receptor was derived from a male patient aged 2-10 years who had a stem cell transplant for acute lymphoblastic leukemia, so the T cells may come from the graft donor. The chain carries TRBV4-1 and TRBJ2-7; 8 nucleotides line up with TRBD2. The source was PBMCs, mostly from graft donor cells, collected 360 days after TCRalphabeta/CD19-depleted stem cell transplant. CDR3 region: CASSQTGTRSAEQYF. CDR3 sequence (DNA): TGCGCCAGCAGCCAAACCGGGACTAGGTCTGCCGAGCAGTACTTC.